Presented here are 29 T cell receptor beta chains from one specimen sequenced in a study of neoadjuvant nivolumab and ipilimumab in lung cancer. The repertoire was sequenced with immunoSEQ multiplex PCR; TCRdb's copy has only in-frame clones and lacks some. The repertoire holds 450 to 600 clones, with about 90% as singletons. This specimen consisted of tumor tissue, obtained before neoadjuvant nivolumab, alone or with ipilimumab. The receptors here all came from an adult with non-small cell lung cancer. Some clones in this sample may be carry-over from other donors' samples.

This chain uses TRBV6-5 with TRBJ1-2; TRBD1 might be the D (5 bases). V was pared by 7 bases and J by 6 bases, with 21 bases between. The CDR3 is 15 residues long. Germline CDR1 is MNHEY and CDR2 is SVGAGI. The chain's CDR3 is CASKALAAIGDGYTF. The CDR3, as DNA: TGTGCCAGCAAGGCACTGGCCGCTATAGGGGATGGCTACACCTTC.

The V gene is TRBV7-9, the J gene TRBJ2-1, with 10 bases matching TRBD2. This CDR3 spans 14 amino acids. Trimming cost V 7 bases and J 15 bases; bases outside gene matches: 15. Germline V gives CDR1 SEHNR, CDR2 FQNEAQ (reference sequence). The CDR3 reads CASTFGLAGDSTFF. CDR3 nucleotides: TGTGCCAGCACCTTCGGGCTAGCGGGAGATTCCACGTTCTTC.

The chain's CDR3 is CASSLDGGYEQYF. The CDR3 DNA reads as TGTGCCAGCAGCTTAGATGGGGGGTACGAGCAGTACTTC. This chain connects TRBV11-2 to TRBJ2-7; tentative D call: TRBD2 (6 bases). CDR3 size: 13 residues. Trimming cost V 0 bases and J 4 bases, with 7 bases left between them. Germline V gives CDR1 SGHAT, CDR2 FQNNGV.

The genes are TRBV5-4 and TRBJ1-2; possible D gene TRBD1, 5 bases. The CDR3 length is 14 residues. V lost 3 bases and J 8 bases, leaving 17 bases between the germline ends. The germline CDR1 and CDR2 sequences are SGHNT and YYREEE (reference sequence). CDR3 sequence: CASSYEGPFQGYTF. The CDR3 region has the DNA TGTGCCAGCAGCTACGAGGGGCCCTTCCAGGGCTACACCTTC.

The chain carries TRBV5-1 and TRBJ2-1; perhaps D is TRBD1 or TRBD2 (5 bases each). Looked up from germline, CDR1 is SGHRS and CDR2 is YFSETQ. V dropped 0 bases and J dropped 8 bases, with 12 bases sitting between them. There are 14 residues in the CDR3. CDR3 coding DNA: TGCGCCAGCAGCTTGGGGGGGAGTGGGGATGAGCAGTTCTTC. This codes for CASSLGGSGDEQFF.

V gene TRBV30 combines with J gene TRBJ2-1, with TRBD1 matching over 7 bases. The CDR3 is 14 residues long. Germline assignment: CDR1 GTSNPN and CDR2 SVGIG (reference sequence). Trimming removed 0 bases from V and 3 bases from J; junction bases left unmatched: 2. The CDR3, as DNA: TGTGCCTGGAGTGTACGGACAGGCTACAATGAGCAGTTCTTC. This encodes CAWSVRTGYNEQFF.

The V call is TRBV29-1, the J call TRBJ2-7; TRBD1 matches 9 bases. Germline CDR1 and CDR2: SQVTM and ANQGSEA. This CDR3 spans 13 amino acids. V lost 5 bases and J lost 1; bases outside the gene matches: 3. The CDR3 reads CSVTGGRSYEQYF. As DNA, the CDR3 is TGCAGCGTTACAGGGGGCAGGTCCTACGAGCAGTACTTC.

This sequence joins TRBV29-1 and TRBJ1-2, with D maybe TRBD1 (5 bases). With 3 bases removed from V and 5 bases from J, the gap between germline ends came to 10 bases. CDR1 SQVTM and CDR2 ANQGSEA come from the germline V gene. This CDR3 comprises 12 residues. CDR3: CSVEGTAYGYTF. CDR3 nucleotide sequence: TGCAGCGTTGAGGGGACGGCATATGGCTACACCTTC.

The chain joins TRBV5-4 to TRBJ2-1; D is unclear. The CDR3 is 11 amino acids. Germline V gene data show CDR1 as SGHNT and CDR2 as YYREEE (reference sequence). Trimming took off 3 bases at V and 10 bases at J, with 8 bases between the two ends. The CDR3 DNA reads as TGTGCCAGCAGCTACGGGCTAGAGCAGTTCTTC. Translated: CASSYGLEQFF.

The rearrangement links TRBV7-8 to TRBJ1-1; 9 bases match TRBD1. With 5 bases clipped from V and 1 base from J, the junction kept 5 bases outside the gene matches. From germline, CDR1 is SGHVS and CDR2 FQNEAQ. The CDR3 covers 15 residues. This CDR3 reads CASSVQGARNTEAFF. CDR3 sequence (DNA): TGTGCCAGCAGCGTACAGGGGGCTCGGAACACTGAAGCTTTCTTT.

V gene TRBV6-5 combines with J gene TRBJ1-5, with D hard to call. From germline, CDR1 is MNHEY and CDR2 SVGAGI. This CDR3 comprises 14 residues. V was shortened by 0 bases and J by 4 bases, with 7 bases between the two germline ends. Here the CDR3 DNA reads TGTGCCAGCAGTTACTCGGCAGGTAATCAGCCCCAGCATTTT. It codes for CASSYSAGNQPQHF.

For the CDR3, the DNA is TGTGCCAGCAGCTTAGTTCCGGCAGATACGCAGTATTTT. Amino acids: CASSLVPADTQYF. V usage is TRBV11-2 and J usage is TRBJ2-3; D is ambiguous. Trimming shortened V by 1 base and J by 4 bases, and 6 bases separated the two germline ends. The CDR3 spans 13 residues. Germline CDR1 reads SGHAT; CDR2 reads FQNNGV.

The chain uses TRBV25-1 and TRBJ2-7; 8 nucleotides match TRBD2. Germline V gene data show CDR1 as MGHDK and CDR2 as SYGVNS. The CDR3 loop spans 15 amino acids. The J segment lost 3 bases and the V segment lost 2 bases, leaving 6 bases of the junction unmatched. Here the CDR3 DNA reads TGTGCCAGCAGTGAAACAGGGCTAGCGGGCTACGAGCAGTACTTC. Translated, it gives CASSETGLAGYEQYF.

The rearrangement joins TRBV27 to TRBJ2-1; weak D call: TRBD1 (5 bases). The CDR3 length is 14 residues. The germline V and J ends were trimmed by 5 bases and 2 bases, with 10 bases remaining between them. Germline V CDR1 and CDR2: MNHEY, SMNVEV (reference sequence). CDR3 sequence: CASSPDRAYNEQFF. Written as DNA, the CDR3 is TGTGCCAGCAGTCCTGACAGAGCCTACAATGAGCAGTTCTTC.

In DNA form, the CDR3 reads TGCGCCAGCAGCCAAGGACAGGGGATAGCCTATGGCTACACCTTC. This codes for CASSQGQGIAYGYTF. The chain carries TRBV4-1 and TRBJ1-2; 8 nucleotides agree with TRBD1. The CDR3 has 15 amino acids. Germline assignment: CDR1 MGHRA and CDR2 YSYEKL. Trimming removed 1 base from V and 4 bases from J; junction bases left unmatched: 5.

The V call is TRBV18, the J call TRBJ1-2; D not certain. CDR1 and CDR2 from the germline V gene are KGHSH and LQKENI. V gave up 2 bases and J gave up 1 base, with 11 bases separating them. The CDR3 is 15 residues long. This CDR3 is CASSPGQVVNYGYTF. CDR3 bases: TGTGCCAGCTCACCAGGGCAGGTTGTTAACTATGGCTACACCTTC.

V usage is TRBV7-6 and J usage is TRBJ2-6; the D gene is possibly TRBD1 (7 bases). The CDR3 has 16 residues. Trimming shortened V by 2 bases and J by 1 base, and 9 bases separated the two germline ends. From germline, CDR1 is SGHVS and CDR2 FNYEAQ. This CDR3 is CASSLQGGSGANVLTF. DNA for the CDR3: TGTGCCAGCAGCTTACAGGGGGGTTCTGGGGCCAACGTCCTGACTTTC. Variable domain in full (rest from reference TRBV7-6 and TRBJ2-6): GAGVSQSPRYKVTKRGQDVALRCDPISGHVSLYWYRQALGQGPEFLTYFNYEAQQDKSGLPNDRFSAERPEGSISTLTIQRTEQRDSAMYRCASSLQGGSGANVLTFGAGSRLTVL.

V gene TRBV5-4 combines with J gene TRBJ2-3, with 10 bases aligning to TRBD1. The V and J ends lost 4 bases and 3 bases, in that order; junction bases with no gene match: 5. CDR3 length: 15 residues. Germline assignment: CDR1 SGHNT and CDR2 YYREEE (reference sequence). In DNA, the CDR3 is TGTGCCAGCAGCCCGGGACAGGGGAGGACAGATACGCAGTATTTT. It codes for CASSPGQGRTDTQYF. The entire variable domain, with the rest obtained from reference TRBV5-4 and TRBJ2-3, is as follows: ETGVTQSPTHLIKTRGQQVTLRCSSQSGHNTVSWYQQALGQGPQFIFQYYREEENGRGNFPPRFSGLQFPNYSSELNVNALELDDSALYLCASSPGQGRTDTQYFGPGTRLTVL.

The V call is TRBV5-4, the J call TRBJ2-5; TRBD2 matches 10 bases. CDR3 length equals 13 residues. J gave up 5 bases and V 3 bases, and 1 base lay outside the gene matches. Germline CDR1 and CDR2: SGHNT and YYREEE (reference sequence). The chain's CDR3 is CASSSGLAETQYF. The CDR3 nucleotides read TGTGCCAGCAGCTCGGGACTAGCGGAGACCCAGTACTTC.

In DNA, the CDR3 is TGCAGCGAGCGACTAGGGGAGGTCGATGAGCAGTTCTTC. Protein product: CSERLGEVDEQFF. This chain uses TRBV29-1 with TRBJ2-1, with D possibly TRBD2 on 6 matching bases. Germline CDR1 is SQVTM and CDR2 is ANQGSEA. The germline V and J ends were trimmed by 7 bases and 8 bases, with 18 bases remaining between them. The CDR3 loop spans 13 amino acids.

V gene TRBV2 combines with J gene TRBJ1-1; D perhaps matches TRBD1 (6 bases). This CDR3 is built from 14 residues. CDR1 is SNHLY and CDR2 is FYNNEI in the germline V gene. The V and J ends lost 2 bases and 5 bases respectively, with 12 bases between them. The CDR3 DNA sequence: TGTGCCAGCAGTGAACCTGGGGGCCGGACTGAAGCTTTCTTT. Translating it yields CASSEPGGRTEAFF. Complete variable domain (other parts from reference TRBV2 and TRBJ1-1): EPEVTQTPSHQVTQMGQEVILRCVPISNHLYFYWYRQILGQKVEFLVSFYNNEISEKSEIFDDQFSVERPDGSNFTLKIRSTKLEDSAMYFCASSEPGGRTEAFFGQGTRLTVV.

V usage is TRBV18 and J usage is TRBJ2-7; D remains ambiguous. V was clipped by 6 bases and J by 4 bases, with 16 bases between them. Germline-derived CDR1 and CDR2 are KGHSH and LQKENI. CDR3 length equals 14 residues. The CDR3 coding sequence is TGTGCCAGCTCCACCACTGATAGCAATTACGAGCAGTACTTC. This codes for CASSTTDSNYEQYF.

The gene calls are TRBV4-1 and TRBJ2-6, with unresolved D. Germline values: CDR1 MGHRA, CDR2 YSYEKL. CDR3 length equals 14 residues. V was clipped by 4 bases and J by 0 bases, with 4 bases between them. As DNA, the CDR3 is TGCGCCAGCAGCCTGGGCTCTGGGGCCAACGTCCTGACTTTC. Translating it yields CASSLGSGANVLTF.

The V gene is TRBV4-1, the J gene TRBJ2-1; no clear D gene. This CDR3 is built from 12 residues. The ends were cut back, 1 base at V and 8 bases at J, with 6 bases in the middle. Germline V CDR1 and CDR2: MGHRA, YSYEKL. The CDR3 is CASSQAWDEQFF. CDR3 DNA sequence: TGCGCCAGCAGCCAAGCTTGGGATGAGCAGTTCTTC.

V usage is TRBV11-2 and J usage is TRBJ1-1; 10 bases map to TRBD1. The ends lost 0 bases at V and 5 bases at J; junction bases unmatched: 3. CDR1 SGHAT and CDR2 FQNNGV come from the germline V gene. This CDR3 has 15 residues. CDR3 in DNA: TGTGCCAGCAGCTTAGAGACAGGGGGCATAACTGAAGCTTTCTTT. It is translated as CASSLETGGITEAFF.

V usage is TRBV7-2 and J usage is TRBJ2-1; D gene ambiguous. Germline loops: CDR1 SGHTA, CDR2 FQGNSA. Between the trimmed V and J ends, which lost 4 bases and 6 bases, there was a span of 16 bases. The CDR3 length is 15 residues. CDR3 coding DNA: TGTGCCAGCAGCTCCTACAGCCGTACGGGCAATGAGCAGTTCTTC. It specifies CASSSYSRTGNEQFF.

The CDR3 here is CASSLTGGVLGNTEAFF. DNA of the CDR3: TGCGCCAGCAGCTTGACGGGGGGGGTATTAGGGAACACTGAAGCTTTCTTT. V is TRBV5-1 and J is TRBJ1-1; D possibly corresponds to TRBD1 (5 bases). The V gene's germline CDR1 is SGHRS and CDR2 YFSETQ. The CDR3 totals 17 residues. Trimming left V 1 base short and J 1 base short, with 17 bases between. Supplemented by reference TRBV5-1 and TRBJ1-1, the full variable domain reads KAGVTQTPRYLIKTRGQQVTLSCSPISGHRSVSWYQQTPGQGLQFLFEYFSETQRNKGNFPGRFSGRQFSNSRSEMNVSTLELGDSALYLCASSLTGGVLGNTEAFFGQGTRLTVV.

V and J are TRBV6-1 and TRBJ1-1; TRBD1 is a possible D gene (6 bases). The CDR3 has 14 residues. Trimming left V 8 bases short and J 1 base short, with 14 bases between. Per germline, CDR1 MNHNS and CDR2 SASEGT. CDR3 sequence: CASVPRDTNTEAFF. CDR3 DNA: TGTGCCAGCGTACCCCGGGACACGAACACTGAAGCTTTCTTT.

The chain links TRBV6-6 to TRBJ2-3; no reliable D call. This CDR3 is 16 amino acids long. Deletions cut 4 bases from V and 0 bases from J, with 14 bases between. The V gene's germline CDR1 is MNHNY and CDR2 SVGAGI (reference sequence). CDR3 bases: TGTGCCAGCAGTTGGTCCGGCAGACCTAGCACAGATACGCAGTATTTT. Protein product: CASSWSGRPSTDTQYF.